This T cell receptor (beta chain) was captured in a study of regulatory T cells in long-lasting Graves disease. General study results and limits: TRBV28, TRBJ1-2 and TRBJ2-5 were segments that persistent disease favored.

On this clonotype: Its antigen is not known.

This CDR3 region has 16 residues. Trimming took 0 bases from V and 0 from J, leaving 9 bases between them. Germline V gene lookup returns CDR1 ENHRY and CDR2 SYGVKD. With iRepertoire HTBI primers and Arm-PCR of CDR3 regions, TCR beta libraries were built. TCRdb re-called the multiplex PCR reads through MiXCR, storing one row per CDR3 protein. The sample contains 350,000 to 400,000 distinct CDR3 sequences, around 15% of which appear only once. Time point denoted: newly diagnosed GD, antithyroid drugs for less than 3 months. RNA extracted from PBMCs served as the sequencing template. The source of this sequence is a female donor with Graves disease. This material consisted of peripheral blood mononuclear cells (PBMCs), taken at new diagnosis, from a patient treated with antithyroid drugs. The chain couples TRBV10-3 to TRBJ1-3; D uncertain. The CDR3 DNA sequence: TGTGCCATCAGTGAGTCGTCCAGGCCCTCTGGAAACACCATATATTTT. Amino acids: CAISESSRPSGNTIYF.